This T cell receptor (beta chain) is drawn from a study of T cell repertoires in cytomegalovirus infection (dated by TCRdb to about 2019). Broadly, across the study: The HLA type of each donor mattered for the analysis, because public TCR beta signatures pointed to carriage of CMV infection along with the matching HLA type. Study-level results and caveats: In both this cohort and an independent cohort of more than 350 donors, the cumulative frequency of public TCR beta family members distinguished carriers of CMV infection plus the relevant HLA type. The ex vivo response was dominated by HLA-C-restricted CMV-specific TCR beta clonotypes, which also provided the single most frequent clonotype in two of eight donors.

Sequencer: Illumina HiSeq 1500. The raw public reads went through TCRdb reprocessing: fastp at Q25, MiXCR clone calling, in-frame beta chains kept. Rows are unified per CDR3 protein, each entry keeping the most common DNA and genes. The sample includes roughly 130,000 distinct CDR3 sequences, with roughly 9% observed a single time. Over 9% of the sample goes to the ten largest clones. With regard to this clonotype: This receptor's antigen is unknown. No base-level quality is on record; no much larger clone is a single base apart.

Trimming removed 6 bases from V and 6 bases from J, leaving 8 bases between the germline ends. The CDR3 has 11 amino acids, counting the end cysteine and phenylalanine. Only the CDR3 DNA stays, 33 bases, in frame from base 1. CDR1 and CDR2, per the germline V gene, are MGHDK and SYGVNS. Sequencing was performed on PBMCs. The clonotype originates from a human donor in good health (CMV status not recorded). Some clones in this sample may be carry-over from other donors' samples. The chain uses TRBV25-1 and TRBJ1-2; the D gene is possibly TRBD1, with 5 bases matching. The CDR3 here reads CASRTEDGYTF. The DNA sequence follows: TGTGCCAGCAGGACAGAGGATGGCTACACCTTC.